This T cell receptor (beta chain) was identified during a study of OX40 agonist ivuxolimab in advanced cancers. The repertoire was sequenced with immunoSEQ multiplex PCR; TCRdb's copy has only in-frame clones and lacks some. The data hold roughly 41,000 clones, with about 88% observed a single time. V dropped 5 bases and J dropped 1; count of bases not matched to a gene: 8. In germline, CDR1 is SGHTA, CDR2 FQGNSA. There are 16 residues in the CDR3. Autoimmune disease history or systemic immunosuppression disqualified patients. The gene calls are TRBV7-2 and TRBJ2-5, with 9 bases matching TRBD1. The sample consisted of CD4+ or CD8+ T cells sorted from blood, taken in a trial of the OX40 agonist ivuxolimab. The TCR was taken from an adult with an advanced solid tumor such as melanoma, head and neck, liver or kidney cancer. This CDR3 is CASSRRDRVGQETQYF. The CDR3 nucleotides read TGTGCCAGCAGCCGCCGGGACAGGGTGGGCCAAGAGACCCAGTACTTC. The whole variable domain, remainder taken from reference TRBV7-2 and TRBJ2-5, is GAGVSQSPSNKVTEKGKDVELRCDPISGHTALYWYRQSLGQGLEFLIYFQGNSAPDKSGLPSDRFSAERTGGSVSTLTIQRTQQEDSAVYLCASSRRDRVGQETQYFGPGTRLLVL.